This record looks at one T cell receptor (beta chain) sequence and its context. Assay: immunoSEQ multiplex PCR; the TCRdb copy retains only in-frame clones and omits some. The data contain 45,000 to 70,000 clones, 92% of them singletons. This sample stems from a study of T cell changes during pregnancy in multiple sclerosis. The source material was CD4+ T cells from peripheral blood mononuclear cells, sampled in the second trimester of pregnancy. The clonotype was recovered from a female donor with multiple sclerosis, enrolled in a pregnancy study.

CDR3 nucleotide sequence: TGTGCCAGCGCCTACCGGGGTGGAGAAAAACTGTTTTTT. It encodes CASAYRGGEKLFF. V usage is TRBV6-6 and J usage is TRBJ1-4; D call uncertain. Germline V gene lookup returns CDR1 MNHNY and CDR2 SVGAGI (reference sequence). V lost 8 bases, J lost 8 bases, and 15 bases lay in between. The CDR3 runs to 13 residues.